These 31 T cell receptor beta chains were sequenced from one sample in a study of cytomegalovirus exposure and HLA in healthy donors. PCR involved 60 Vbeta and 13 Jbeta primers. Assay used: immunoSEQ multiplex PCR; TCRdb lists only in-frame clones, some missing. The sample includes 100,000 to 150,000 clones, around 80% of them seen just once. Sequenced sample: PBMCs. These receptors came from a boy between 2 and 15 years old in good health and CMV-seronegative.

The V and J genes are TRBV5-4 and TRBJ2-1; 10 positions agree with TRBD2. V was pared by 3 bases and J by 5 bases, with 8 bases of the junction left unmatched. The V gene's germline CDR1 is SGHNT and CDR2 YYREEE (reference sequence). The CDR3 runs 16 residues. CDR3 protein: CASSSNGLAEDNEQFF. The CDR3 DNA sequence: TGTGCCAGCAGCTCTAACGGACTAGCGGAAGACAATGAGCAGTTCTTC.

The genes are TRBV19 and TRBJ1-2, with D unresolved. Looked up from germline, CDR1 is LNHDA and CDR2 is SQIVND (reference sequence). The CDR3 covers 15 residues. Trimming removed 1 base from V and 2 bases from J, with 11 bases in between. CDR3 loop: CASSIGSSNNYGYTF. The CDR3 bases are TGTGCCAGTAGTATAGGGAGCAGTAACAACTATGGCTACACCTTC.

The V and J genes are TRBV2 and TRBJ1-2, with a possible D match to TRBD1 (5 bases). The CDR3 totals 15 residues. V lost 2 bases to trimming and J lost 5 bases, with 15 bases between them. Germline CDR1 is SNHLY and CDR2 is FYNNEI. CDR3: CASSETLTEFYGYTF. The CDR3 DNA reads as TGTGCCAGCAGTGAAACGCTGACAGAGTTTTATGGCTACACCTTC.

CDR3 in DNA: TGTGCCAGCAGCCCCACGGGACTTTACAATGAGCAGTTCTTC. It yields the protein CASSPTGLYNEQFF. This chain links TRBV2 with TRBJ2-1; the D gene is possibly TRBD2 (6 bases). The CDR3 is 14 residues long. CDR1 and CDR2 (germline): SNHLY, FYNNEI. Trimming removed 6 bases from V and 4 bases from J, with 13 bases in between.

Here the CDR3 DNA reads TGTGCCTGGGGGGCGGGGGGCCCGAAAACAAGGTATTTT. The encoded protein is CAWGAGGPKTRYF. The chain uses TRBV30 and TRBJ2-3, with 8 bases that match TRBD2. The CDR3 sequence is 13 residues long. Germline V gene data show CDR1 as GTSNPN and CDR2 as SVGIG (reference sequence). V dropped 5 bases and J dropped 14; count of bases not matched to a gene: 15.

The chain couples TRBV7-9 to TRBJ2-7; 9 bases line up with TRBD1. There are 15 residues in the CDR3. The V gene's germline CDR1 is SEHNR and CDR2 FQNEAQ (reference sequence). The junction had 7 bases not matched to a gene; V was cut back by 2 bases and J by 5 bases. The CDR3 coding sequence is TGTGCCAGCAGCTTAACGGGGGACAGGGTCGACGAGCAGTACTTC. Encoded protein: CASSLTGDRVDEQYF.

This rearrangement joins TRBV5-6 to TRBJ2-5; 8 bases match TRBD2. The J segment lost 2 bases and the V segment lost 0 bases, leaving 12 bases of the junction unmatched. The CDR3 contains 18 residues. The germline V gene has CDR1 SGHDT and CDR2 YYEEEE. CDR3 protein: CASSLAGVGRGVQETQYF. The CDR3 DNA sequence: TGTGCCAGCAGCTTGGCCGGGGTGGGGCGGGGGGTACAAGAGACCCAGTACTTC.

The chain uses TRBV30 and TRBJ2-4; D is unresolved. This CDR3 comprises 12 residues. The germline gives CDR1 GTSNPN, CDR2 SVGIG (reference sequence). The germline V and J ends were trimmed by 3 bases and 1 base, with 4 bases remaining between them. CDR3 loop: CAWRQAKNIQYF. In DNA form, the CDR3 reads TGTGCCTGGAGGCAGGCCAAAAACATTCAGTACTTC.

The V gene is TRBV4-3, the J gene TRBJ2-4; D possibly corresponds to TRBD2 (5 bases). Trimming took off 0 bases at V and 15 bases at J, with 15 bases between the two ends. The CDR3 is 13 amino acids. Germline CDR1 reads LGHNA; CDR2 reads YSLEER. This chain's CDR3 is CASSQDREGRRYF. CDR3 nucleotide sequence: TGCGCCAGCAGCCAAGATCGGGAAGGGCGTCGGTACTTC.

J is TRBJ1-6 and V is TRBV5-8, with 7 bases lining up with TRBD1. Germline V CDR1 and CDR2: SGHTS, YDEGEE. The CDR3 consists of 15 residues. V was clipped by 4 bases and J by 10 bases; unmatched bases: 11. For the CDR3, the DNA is TGTGCCAGCAGCACCCGACAGGGATTTTCGTCACCCCTCCACTTT. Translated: CASSTRQGFSSPLHF.

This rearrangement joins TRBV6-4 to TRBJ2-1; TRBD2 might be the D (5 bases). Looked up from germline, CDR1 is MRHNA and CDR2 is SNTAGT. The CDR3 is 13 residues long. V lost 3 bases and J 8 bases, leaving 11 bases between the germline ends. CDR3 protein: CASSETAGYEQFF. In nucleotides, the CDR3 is TGTGCCAGCAGTGAGACGGCGGGCTATGAGCAGTTCTTC.

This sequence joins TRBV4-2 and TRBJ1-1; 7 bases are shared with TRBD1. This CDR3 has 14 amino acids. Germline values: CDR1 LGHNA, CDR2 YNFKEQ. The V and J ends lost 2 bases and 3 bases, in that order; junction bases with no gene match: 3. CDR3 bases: TGTGCCAGCAGCCAAACTACAGGGGACACTGAAGCTTTCTTT. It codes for CASSQTTGDTEAFF.

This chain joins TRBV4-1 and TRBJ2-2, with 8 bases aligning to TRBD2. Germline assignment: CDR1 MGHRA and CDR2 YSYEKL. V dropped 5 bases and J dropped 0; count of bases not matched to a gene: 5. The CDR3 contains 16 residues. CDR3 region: CASSLRTSTNTGELFF. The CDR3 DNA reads TGCGCCAGCAGCTTACGGACTAGCACGAACACCGGGGAGCTGTTTTTT.

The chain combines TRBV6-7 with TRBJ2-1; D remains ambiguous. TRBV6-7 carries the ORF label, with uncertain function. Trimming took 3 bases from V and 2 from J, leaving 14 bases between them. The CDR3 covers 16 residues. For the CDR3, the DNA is TGTGCCAGCAGTTATTTCCCCTCCGAGGCCTACAATGAGCAGTTCTTC. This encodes CASSYFPSEAYNEQFF.

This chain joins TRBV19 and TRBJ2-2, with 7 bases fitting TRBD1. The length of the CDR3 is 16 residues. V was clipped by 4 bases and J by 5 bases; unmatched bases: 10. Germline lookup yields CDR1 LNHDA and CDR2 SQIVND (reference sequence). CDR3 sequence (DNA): TGTGCCAGTAGTACCAGACAGGGAAGGTTGACCGGGGAGCTGTTTTTT. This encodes CASSTRQGRLTGELFF.

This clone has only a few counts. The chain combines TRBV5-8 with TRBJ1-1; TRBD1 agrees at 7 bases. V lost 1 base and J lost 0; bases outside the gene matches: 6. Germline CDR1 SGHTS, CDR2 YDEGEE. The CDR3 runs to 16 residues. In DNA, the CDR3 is TGTGCCAGCAGCTTGATGGGTACAGGGGTGAACACTGAAGCTTTCTTT. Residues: CASSLMGTGVNTEAFF.

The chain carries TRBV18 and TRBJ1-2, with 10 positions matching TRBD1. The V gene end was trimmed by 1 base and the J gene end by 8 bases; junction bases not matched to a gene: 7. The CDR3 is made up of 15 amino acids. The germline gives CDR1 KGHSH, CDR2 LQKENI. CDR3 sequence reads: CASSPQGQGKGGYTF. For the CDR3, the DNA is TGTGCCAGCTCACCACAGGGACAGGGGAAAGGGGGCTACACCTTC.

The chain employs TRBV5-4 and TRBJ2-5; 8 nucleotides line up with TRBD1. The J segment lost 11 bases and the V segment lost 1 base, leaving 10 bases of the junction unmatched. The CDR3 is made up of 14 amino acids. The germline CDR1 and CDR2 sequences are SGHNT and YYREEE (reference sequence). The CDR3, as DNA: TGTGCCAGCAGCTTGATATTCGGGACAGGAGAGCAGTACTTC. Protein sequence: CASSLIFGTGEQYF. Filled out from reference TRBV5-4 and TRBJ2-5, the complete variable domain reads ETGVTQSPTHLIKTRGQQVTLRCSSQSGHNTVSWYQQALGQGPQFIFQYYREEENGRGNFPPRFSGLQFPNYSSELNVNALELDDSALYLCASSLIFGTGEQYFGPGTRLLVL.

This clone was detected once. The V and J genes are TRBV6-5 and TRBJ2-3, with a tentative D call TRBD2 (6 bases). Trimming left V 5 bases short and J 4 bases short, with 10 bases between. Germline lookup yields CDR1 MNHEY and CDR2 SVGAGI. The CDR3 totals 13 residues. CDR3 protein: CASSTGVADTQYF. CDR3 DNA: TGTGCCAGCAGTACGGGAGTGGCAGATACGCAGTATTTT.

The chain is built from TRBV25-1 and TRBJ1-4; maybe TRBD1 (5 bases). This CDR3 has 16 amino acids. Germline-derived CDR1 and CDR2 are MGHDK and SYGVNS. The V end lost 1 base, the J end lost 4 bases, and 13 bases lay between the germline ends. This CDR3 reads CASSESRQLGNEKLFF. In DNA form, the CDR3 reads TGTGCCAGCAGTGAATCCCGACAGCTAGGTAATGAAAAACTGTTTTTT.

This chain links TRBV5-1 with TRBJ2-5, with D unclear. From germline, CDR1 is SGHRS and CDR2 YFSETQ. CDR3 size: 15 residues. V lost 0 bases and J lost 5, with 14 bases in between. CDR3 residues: CASSLGAESWETQYF. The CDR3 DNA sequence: TGCGCCAGCAGCTTGGGGGCAGAGAGTTGGGAGACCCAGTACTTC.

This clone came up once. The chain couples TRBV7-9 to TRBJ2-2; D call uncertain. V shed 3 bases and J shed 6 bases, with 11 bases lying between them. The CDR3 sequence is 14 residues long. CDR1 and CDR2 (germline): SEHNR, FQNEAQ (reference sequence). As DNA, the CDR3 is TGTGCCAGCAGCTTGATCAGGATCCCCGGGGAGCTGTTTTTT. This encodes CASSLIRIPGELFF.

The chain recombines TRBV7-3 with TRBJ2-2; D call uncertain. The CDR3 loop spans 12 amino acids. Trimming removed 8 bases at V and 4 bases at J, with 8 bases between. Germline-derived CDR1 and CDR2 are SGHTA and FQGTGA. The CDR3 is CASLGPTGELFF. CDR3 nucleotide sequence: TGTGCCAGCTTGGGCCCCACCGGGGAGCTGTTTTTT. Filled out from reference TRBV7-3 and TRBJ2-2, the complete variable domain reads GAGVSQTPSNKVTEKGKYVELRCDPISGHTALYWYRQSLGQGPEFLIYFQGTGAADDSGLPNDRFFAVRPEGSVSTLKIQRTERGDSAVYLCASLGPTGELFFGEGSRLTVL.

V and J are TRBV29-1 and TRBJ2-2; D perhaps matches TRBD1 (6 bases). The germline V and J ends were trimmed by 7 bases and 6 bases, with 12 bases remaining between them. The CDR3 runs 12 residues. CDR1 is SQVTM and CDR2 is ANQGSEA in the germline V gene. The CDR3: CSADGQPGELFF. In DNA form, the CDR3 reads TGCAGCGCAGACGGACAGCCCGGGGAGCTGTTTTTT.

The CDR3 is CAISEPGTKETQYF. CDR3 coding DNA: TGTGCCATCAGTGAGCCGGGGACTAAAGAGACCCAGTACTTC. V is TRBV10-3 and J is TRBJ2-5, with 7 bases that match TRBD2. The CDR3 loop spans 14 amino acids. V gave up 2 bases and J gave up 3 bases; unmatched junction bases: 3. CDR1 is ENHRY and CDR2 is SYGVKD in the germline V gene.

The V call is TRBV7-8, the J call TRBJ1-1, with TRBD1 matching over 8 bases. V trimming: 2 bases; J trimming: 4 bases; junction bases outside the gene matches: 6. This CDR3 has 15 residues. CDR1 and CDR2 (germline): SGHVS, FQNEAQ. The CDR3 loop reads CASSLYGQGGTEAFF. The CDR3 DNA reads TGTGCCAGCAGCTTATACGGACAGGGAGGCACTGAAGCTTTCTTT.

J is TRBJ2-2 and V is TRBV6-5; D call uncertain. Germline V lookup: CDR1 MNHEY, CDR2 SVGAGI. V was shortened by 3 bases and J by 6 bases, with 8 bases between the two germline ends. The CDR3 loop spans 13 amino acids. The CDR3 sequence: CASSYTTSGELFF. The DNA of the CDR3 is TGTGCCAGCAGTTATACGACTTCCGGGGAGCTGTTTTTT.

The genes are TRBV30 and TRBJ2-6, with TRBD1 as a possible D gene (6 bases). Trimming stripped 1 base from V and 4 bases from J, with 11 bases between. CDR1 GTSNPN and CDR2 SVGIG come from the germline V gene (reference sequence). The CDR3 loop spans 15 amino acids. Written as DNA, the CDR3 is TGTGCCTGGAGTGAGGGGGTTCCCGGGGCCAACGTCCTGACTTTC. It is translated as CAWSEGVPGANVLTF.

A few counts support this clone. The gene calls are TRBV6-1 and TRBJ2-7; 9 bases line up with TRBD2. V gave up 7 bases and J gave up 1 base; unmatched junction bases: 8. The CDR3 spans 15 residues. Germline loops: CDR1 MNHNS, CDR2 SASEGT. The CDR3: CASNPFSGSSYEQYV. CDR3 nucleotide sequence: TGTGCCAGCAATCCATTTAGCGGGAGTTCCTACGAGCAGTACGTC.

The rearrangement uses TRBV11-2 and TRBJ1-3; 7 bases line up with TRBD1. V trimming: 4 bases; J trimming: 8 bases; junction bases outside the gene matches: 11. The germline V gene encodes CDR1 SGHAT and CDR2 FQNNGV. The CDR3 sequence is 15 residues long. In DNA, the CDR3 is TGTGCCAGCAGCTCGGGACAGCGGATGCCCCACACCATATATTTT. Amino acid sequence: CASSSGQRMPHTIYF.

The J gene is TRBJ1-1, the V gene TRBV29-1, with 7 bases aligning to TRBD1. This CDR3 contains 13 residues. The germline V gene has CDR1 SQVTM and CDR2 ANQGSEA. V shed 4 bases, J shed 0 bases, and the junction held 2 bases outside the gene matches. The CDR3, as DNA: TGCAGCGTTGGAGGGGGCATGAACACTGAAGCTTTCTTT. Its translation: CSVGGGMNTEAFF.